This is a list of T cell receptor beta chains from one sample in a study of blood T cell repertoires in COVID-19. The method was immunoSEQ multiplex PCR; TCRdb's version includes in-frame clones alone and lacks a portion of them. Here the sample spans around 200,000 clones, around 84% being singletons. The specimen was peripheral blood. These receptors all stem from a man aged 50 to 60 with acute or convalescent COVID-19. Each CDR3 is given with its conserved first and last residue. The order of the fields is D gene, CDR3 length, clone size, J gene, V gene, CDR3 protein, CDR3 DNA. A D gene is named only where the DNA matches it firmly. Rows may omit the clone size; those that give it use once, few, many or a size class.

d_call: TRBD1; cdr3_length: 15; clone_size: NA; j_call: TRBJ1-6; v_call: TRBV9; cdr3_aa: CASSPRQGWNSPLHF; cdr3_nt: TGTGCCAGCAGCCCTCGACAGGGATGGAATTCACCCCTCCACTTT
d_call: NA; cdr3_length: 12; clone_size: once; j_call: TRBJ1-1; v_call: TRBV29-1; cdr3_aa: CSVEFGGREAFF; cdr3_nt: TGCAGCGTTGAATTTGGCGGAAGGGAAGCTTTCTTT
d_call: NA; cdr3_length: 15; clone_size: NA; j_call: TRBJ1-4; v_call: TRBV19; cdr3_aa: CASRRPSATNEKLFF; cdr3_nt: TGTGCCAGTAGACGTCCGAGTGCAACTAATGAAAAACTGTTTTTT
d_call: TRBD1; cdr3_length: 14; clone_size: once; j_call: TRBJ2-1; v_call: TRBV29-1; cdr3_aa: CSVGTDSSYNEQFF; cdr3_nt: TGCAGCGTCGGGACAGACAGCTCCTACAATGAGCAGTTCTTC
d_call: TRBD2; cdr3_length: 15; clone_size: once; j_call: TRBJ2-7; v_call: TRBV28; cdr3_aa: CASRPRLAGGYEQYF; cdr3_nt: TGTGCCAGCAGGCCCAGACTAGCGGGGGGGTACGAGCAGTACTTC
d_call: TRBD2; cdr3_length: 16; clone_size: NA; j_call: TRBJ2-3; v_call: TRBV7-8; cdr3_aa: CASSPGTSGRTDTQYF; cdr3_nt: TGTGCCAGCAGCCCCGGGACTAGCGGCCGCACAGATACGCAGTATTTT
d_call: NA; cdr3_length: 13; clone_size: NA; j_call: TRBJ1-3; v_call: TRBV4-1; cdr3_aa: CASSGQEGVAIYF; cdr3_nt: TGCGCCAGCAGCGGGCAAGAAGGGGTCGCCATATATTTT
d_call: TRBD1; cdr3_length: 17; clone_size: NA; j_call: TRBJ1-6; v_call: TRBV27; cdr3_aa: CASSLNEGRGPGSPLHF; cdr3_nt: TGTGCCAGCAGTTTAAACGAAGGCAGGGGGCCCGGGTCACCCCTCCACTTT
d_call: NA; cdr3_length: 15; clone_size: NA; j_call: TRBJ1-3; v_call: TRBV10-3; cdr3_aa: CAISEYGGSGNTIYF; cdr3_nt: TGTGCCATCAGTGAGTACGGGGGTAGCGGAAACACCATATATTTT
d_call: NA; cdr3_length: 14; clone_size: NA; j_call: TRBJ1-2; v_call: TRBV6-5; cdr3_aa: CASSYTAGGQGYTF; cdr3_nt: TGTGCCAGCAGTTATACCGCCGGGGGGCAAGGCTACACCTTC
d_call: NA; cdr3_length: 14; clone_size: NA; j_call: TRBJ1-4; v_call: TRBV11-2; cdr3_aa: CASSLAGAGEKLFF; cdr3_nt: TGTGCCAGCAGCTTAGCTGGGGCCGGTGAAAAACTGTTTTTT
d_call: TRBD1; cdr3_length: 13; clone_size: NA; j_call: TRBJ1-4; v_call: TRBV7-6; cdr3_aa: CASSLNRGEKLFF; cdr3_nt: TGTGCCAGCAGCTTAAACAGGGGAGAAAAACTGTTTTTT
d_call: TRBD2; cdr3_length: 16; clone_size: NA; j_call: TRBJ2-7; v_call: TRBV11-3; cdr3_aa: CASSQGTSGGMNEQYF; cdr3_nt: TGTGCCAGCAGCCAAGGGACTAGCGGGGGGATGAACGAGCAGTACTTC
d_call: TRBD1; cdr3_length: 16; clone_size: NA; j_call: TRBJ2-1; v_call: TRBV5-4; cdr3_aa: CASSPGTGISYNEQFF; cdr3_nt: TGTGCCAGCAGCCCCGGGACAGGGATATCCTACAATGAGCAGTTCTTC
d_call: TRBD1; cdr3_length: 15; clone_size: NA; j_call: TRBJ1-4; v_call: TRBV6-1; cdr3_aa: CASSEAQGLREKLFF; cdr3_nt: TGTGCCAGCAGTGAGGCACAGGGGTTGCGTGAAAAACTGTTTTTT
d_call: NA; cdr3_length: 15; clone_size: once; j_call: TRBJ1-5; v_call: TRBV5-1; cdr3_aa: CASSLDPAAGEPQHF; cdr3_nt: TGCGCCAGCAGCTTGGATCCGGCCGCCGGGGAGCCCCAGCATTTT
d_call: TRBD1; cdr3_length: 16; clone_size: once; j_call: TRBJ1-4; v_call: TRBV18; cdr3_aa: CASSPQGGQTNEKLFF; cdr3_nt: TGTGCCAGCTCACCCCAAGGGGGACAGACTAATGAAAAACTGTTTTTT
d_call: TRBD2; cdr3_length: 15; clone_size: once; j_call: TRBJ2-3; v_call: TRBV28; cdr3_aa: CASSSPGLATDTQYF; cdr3_nt: TGTGCCAGCAGTTCGCCGGGACTAGCAACAGATACGCAGTATTTT
d_call: NA; cdr3_length: 15; clone_size: NA; j_call: TRBJ1-1; v_call: TRBV6-6; cdr3_aa: CASSYPGTRKIEAFF; cdr3_nt: TGTGCCAGCAGTTATCCCGGGACTAGGAAAATTGAAGCTTTCTTT
d_call: TRBD1; cdr3_length: 14; clone_size: NA; j_call: TRBJ1-1; v_call: TRBV27; cdr3_aa: CASSPGQGNTEAFF; cdr3_nt: TGTGCCAGCAGTCCAGGACAGGGAAACACTGAAGCTTTCTTT
d_call: TRBD1; cdr3_length: 15; clone_size: NA; j_call: TRBJ2-7; v_call: TRBV6-5; cdr3_aa: CAISSWGQGAYEQYF; cdr3_nt: TGTGCCATCTCGTCGTGGGGACAGGGGGCTTACGAGCAGTACTTC
d_call: TRBD1; cdr3_length: 19; clone_size: NA; j_call: TRBJ2-2; v_call: TRBV18; cdr3_aa: CASSPFGTGGAGNTGELFF; cdr3_nt: TGTGCCAGCTCACCCTTCGGGACAGGGGGCGCAGGGAACACCGGGGAGCTGTTTTTT
d_call: NA; cdr3_length: 13; clone_size: NA; j_call: TRBJ2-5; v_call: TRBV12-3/TRBV12-4; cdr3_aa: CASSTGTTVTQYF; cdr3_nt: TGTGCCAGCAGTACCGGGACAACGGTGACCCAGTACTTC
d_call: TRBD1; cdr3_length: 15; clone_size: NA; j_call: TRBJ2-2; v_call: TRBV2; cdr3_aa: CASSELGTETGELFF; cdr3_nt: TGTGCCAGCAGTGAACTAGGGACAGAAACCGGGGAGCTGTTTTTT
d_call: TRBD1; cdr3_length: 15; clone_size: NA; j_call: TRBJ1-4; v_call: TRBV11-2; cdr3_aa: CASSLHGTVNEKLFF; cdr3_nt: TGTGCCAGCAGCTTACACGGGACAGTCAATGAAAAACTGTTTTTT
d_call: NA; cdr3_length: 14; clone_size: NA; j_call: TRBJ1-6; v_call: TRBV6-5; cdr3_aa: CASGSVWEYSPLHF; cdr3_nt: TGTGCCAGTGGTTCAGTATGGGAGTATTCACCCCTCCACTTT
d_call: NA; cdr3_length: 14; clone_size: NA; j_call: TRBJ2-3; v_call: TRBV6-4; cdr3_aa: CASSVGTSTDTQYF; cdr3_nt: TGTGCCAGCAGTGTAGGGACTAGCACAGATACGCAGTATTTT
d_call: NA; cdr3_length: 13; clone_size: NA; j_call: TRBJ1-1; v_call: TRBV5-4; cdr3_aa: CASSGQFNTEAFF; cdr3_nt: TGTGCCAGCTCCGGACAGTTTAACACTGAAGCTTTCTTT
d_call: NA; cdr3_length: 15; clone_size: NA; j_call: TRBJ1-1; v_call: TRBV27; cdr3_aa: CASSYRHLDRTEAFF; cdr3_nt: TGTGCCAGCAGTTACCGACACCTCGACCGCACTGAAGCTTTCTTT
d_call: TRBD1; cdr3_length: 17; clone_size: NA; j_call: TRBJ1-3; v_call: TRBV12-5; cdr3_aa: CASGSIALDRGRNTIYF; cdr3_nt: TGTGCTAGTGGTTCGATCGCCCTCGACAGGGGAAGAAACACCATATATTTT
d_call: NA; cdr3_length: 12; clone_size: NA; j_call: TRBJ2-3; v_call: TRBV20-1; cdr3_aa: CSASEQGDTQYF; cdr3_nt: TGCAGTGCTAGTGAACAGGGAGACACGCAGTATTTT
d_call: TRBD1; cdr3_length: 15; clone_size: NA; j_call: TRBJ1-6; v_call: TRBV3-1/TRBV3-2; cdr3_aa: CASSVRDRGRASLHF; cdr3_nt: TGTGCCAGCAGTGTTCGGGACAGGGGGCGGGCTTCCCTCCACTTT
d_call: TRBD1; cdr3_length: 15; clone_size: NA; j_call: TRBJ2-2; v_call: TRBV6-5; cdr3_aa: CASSSQGAITGELFF; cdr3_nt: TGTGCCAGCAGTTCCCAGGGGGCGATCACCGGGGAGCTGTTTTTT
d_call: NA; cdr3_length: 14; clone_size: NA; j_call: TRBJ1-4; v_call: TRBV4-1; cdr3_aa: CASSQDPGGEKLFF; cdr3_nt: TGCGCCAGCAGCCAAGATCCAGGTGGGGAAAAACTGTTTTTT
d_call: TRBD1; cdr3_length: 15; clone_size: NA; j_call: TRBJ1-5; v_call: TRBV4-1; cdr3_aa: CASSPVDRGDQPQHF; cdr3_nt: TGCGCCAGCAGCCCCGTGGACAGGGGCGATCAGCCCCAGCATTTT
d_call: NA; cdr3_length: 12; clone_size: NA; j_call: TRBJ2-5; v_call: TRBV18; cdr3_aa: CASSPSQETQYF; cdr3_nt: TGTGCCAGCTCACCCTCCCAAGAGACCCAGTACTTC
d_call: NA; cdr3_length: 13; clone_size: NA; j_call: TRBJ1-3; v_call: TRBV19; cdr3_aa: CAGHRWNGNTIYF; cdr3_nt: TGTGCCGGACATCGGTGGAATGGAAACACCATATATTTT
d_call: NA; cdr3_length: 10; clone_size: NA; j_call: TRBJ1-1; v_call: TRBV20-1; cdr3_aa: CSASGNEAFF; cdr3_nt: TGCAGTGCTTCAGGGAATGAAGCTTTCTTT
d_call: NA; cdr3_length: 18; clone_size: NA; j_call: TRBJ2-3; v_call: TRBV18; cdr3_aa: CASSPRAGAPIITDTQYF; cdr3_nt: TGTGCCAGCTCACCACGCGCGGGGGCCCCGATAATCACAGATACGCAGTATTTT
d_call: NA; cdr3_length: 13; clone_size: NA; j_call: TRBJ1-5; v_call: TRBV10-1; cdr3_aa: CASSDGYRAPQHF; cdr3_nt: TGCGCCAGCAGTGATGGCTACAGGGCCCCCCAGCATTTT
d_call: TRBD1; cdr3_length: 15; clone_size: NA; j_call: TRBJ1-4; v_call: TRBV7-9; cdr3_aa: CASSIRQGANEKLFF; cdr3_nt: TGTGCCAGCAGCATTAGACAGGGGGCAAATGAAAAACTGTTTTTT
d_call: TRBD1; cdr3_length: 15; clone_size: NA; j_call: TRBJ2-4; v_call: TRBV5-6; cdr3_aa: CASSQIGTGINIQYF; cdr3_nt: TGTGCCAGCAGCCAAATCGGGACAGGGATAAACATTCAGTACTTC
d_call: TRBD1; cdr3_length: 15; clone_size: few; j_call: TRBJ2-7; v_call: TRBV5-1; cdr3_aa: CASSLVGTGTYEQYF; cdr3_nt: TGCGCCAGCAGCTTGGTTGGGACAGGAACCTACGAGCAGTACTTC
d_call: NA; cdr3_length: 15; clone_size: once; j_call: TRBJ1-3; v_call: TRBV13; cdr3_aa: CASSRTGGSRNTIYF; cdr3_nt: TGTGCCAGCAGCCGGACGGGGGGCTCAAGAAACACCATATATTTT
d_call: TRBD2; cdr3_length: 15; clone_size: few; j_call: TRBJ2-1; v_call: TRBV5-1; cdr3_aa: CASRRDSAAGDEQFF; cdr3_nt: TGCGCCAGCAGGCGTGACAGCGCCGCGGGAGATGAGCAGTTCTTC